The 28 T cell receptor beta chains below all came from one sample that was sequenced in a study of blood T cell repertoires in COVID-19. Assay: immunoSEQ multiplex PCR; the TCRdb copy retains only in-frame clones and omits some. This sample has about 350,000 clones, with about nine tenths found just once. The sequenced material came from PBMCs or T cells enriched from blood (not recorded which). The receptors originated from a woman in her thirties who had been exposed to COVID-19.

The genes are TRBV7-9 and TRBJ1-2, with 9 bases lining up with TRBD1. The CDR3 length is 14 residues. V trimming: 5 bases; J trimming: 2 bases; junction bases outside the gene matches: 3. The germline CDR1 and CDR2 sequences are SEHNR and FQNEAQ (reference sequence). The CDR3 DNA is TGTGCCAGCAGCCCGGGACAGGGCAACTATGGCTACACCTTC. Translated, it gives CASSPGQGNYGYTF.

This clone was observed a single time. J is TRBJ2-5 and V is TRBV5-4; 11 bases agree with TRBD1. The ends lost 1 base at V and 5 bases at J; junction bases unmatched: 10. Germline lookup yields CDR1 SGHNT and CDR2 YYREEE (reference sequence). The CDR3 has 17 residues. CDR3 DNA sequence: TGTGCCAGCAGCTTGCTTGGACAGGGGGCGAGGGGTGAGACCCAGTACTTC. Protein sequence: CASSLLGQGARGETQYF.

V and J are TRBV18 and TRBJ2-4, with TRBD2 matching over 11 bases. After removal of 2 bases from V and 6 bases from J, the junction contained 9 bases not matched to a gene. This CDR3 has 17 amino acids. The germline CDR1 and CDR2 sequences are KGHSH and LQKENI. CDR3 protein: CASSPSLLAGDGNIQYF. CDR3 nucleotide sequence: TGTGCCAGCTCACCATCTCTACTAGCGGGAGATGGAAACATTCAGTACTTC.

J is TRBJ1-6 and V is TRBV28; 9 bases map to TRBD1. The CDR3 contains 16 residues. The germline CDR1 and CDR2 sequences are MDHEN and SYDVKM. The J segment lost 5 bases and the V segment lost 1 base, leaving 3 bases of the junction unmatched. In nucleotides, the CDR3 is TGTGCCAGCAGTTTATTGGGGACAGGGAATAATTCACCCCTCCACTTT. The encoded protein is CASSLLGTGNNSPLHF.

This sequence joins TRBV28 and TRBJ1-6; D ambiguous. The CDR3 totals 13 residues. V lost 6 bases and J 8 bases, leaving 11 bases between the germline ends. CDR1 is MDHEN, CDR2 SYDVKM, per germline. CDR3 in amino acids: CASSVMRDSPLHF. The CDR3 region has the DNA TGTGCCAGCAGCGTTATGAGGGATTCACCCCTCCACTTT.

CDR3 region: CASRLGQVGKGYTF. The CDR3 coding sequence is TGTGCCAGTAGACTAGGACAGGTTGGAAAGGGCTACACCTTC. The rearrangement joins TRBV19 to TRBJ1-2; 7 bases fit TRBD1. The germline CDR1 and CDR2 sequences are LNHDA and SQIVND (reference sequence). J gave up 8 bases and V 6 bases, and 12 bases lay outside the gene matches. The CDR3 sequence is 14 residues long.

The V call is TRBV3-1 (or the pseudogene TRBV3-2), the J call TRBJ1-5; possibly TRBD1 for D (5 bases). The V and J ends lost 4 bases and 1 base respectively, with 14 bases between them. Germline V gives CDR1 LGHDT, CDR2 YNNKEL (reference sequence). This CDR3 is 16 amino acids long. As DNA, the CDR3 is TGTGCCAGCAGCCCATCGGGGGGTTGGAGCAATCAGCCCCAGCATTTT. Amino acids: CASSPSGGWSNQPQHF.

This rearrangement joins TRBV28 to TRBJ2-3; 10 nucleotides line up with TRBD1. J gave up 4 bases and V 6 bases, and 13 bases lay outside the gene matches. Germline V gene lookup returns CDR1 MDHEN and CDR2 SYDVKM. CDR3 length: 17 amino acids. CDR3 sequence: CASSGTGVNLGPDTQYF. The DNA for the CDR3 is TGTGCCAGCAGCGGGACAGGGGTTAATCTGGGCCCAGATACGCAGTATTTT.

In its sample, this clone was seen a few times. The V and J genes are TRBV19 and TRBJ1-2, with 7 bases lining up with TRBD1. Unmatched junction bases numbered 14, after V lost 0 bases and J lost 4 bases. Per germline, CDR1 LNHDA and CDR2 SQIVND (reference sequence). The length of the CDR3 is 18 residues. The CDR3 reads CASSIDLSTGAFSYGYTF. For the CDR3, the DNA is TGTGCCAGTAGTATAGATCTTTCAACAGGGGCCTTTTCCTATGGCTACACCTTC.

The genes are TRBV4-2 and TRBJ2-5; tentatively, D is TRBD2 (6 bases). The CDR3 totals 15 residues. V shed 0 bases and J shed 3 bases, with 11 bases lying between them. Germline lookup yields CDR1 LGHNA and CDR2 YNFKEQ. The CDR3 reads CASSQEGSGEETQYF. CDR3 bases: TGTGCCAGCAGCCAAGAGGGTAGCGGAGAAGAGACCCAGTACTTC.

J is TRBJ1-6 and V is TRBV11-1, with 8 bases that match TRBD1. The CDR3 is 15 residues long. Germline CDR1 and CDR2: SGHAT and FQDESV (reference sequence). The V gene end was trimmed by 5 bases and the J gene end by 6 bases; junction bases not matched to a gene: 6. CDR3 region: CASSRTGIGNSPLHF. The CDR3 DNA is TGTGCCAGCAGCAGGACAGGGATCGGTAATTCACCCCTCCACTTT.

V and J are TRBV28 and TRBJ2-4; D unclear. Trimming cost V 2 bases and J 0 bases, with 14 bases left between them. Germline CDR1 MDHEN, CDR2 SYDVKM. This CDR3 spans 17 amino acids. This CDR3 reads CASSLGLTALAKNIQYF. CDR3 sequence (DNA): TGTGCCAGCAGTTTAGGGTTAACAGCACTAGCCAAAAACATTCAGTACTTC. Filled out from reference TRBV28 and TRBJ2-4, the complete variable domain reads DVKVTQSSRYLVKRTGEKVFLECVQDMDHENMFWYRQDPGLGLRLIYFSYDVKMKEKGDIPEGYSVSREKKERFSLILESASTNQTSMYLCASSLGLTALAKNIQYFGAGTRLSVL.

This clone has just one count. This chain links TRBV25-1 with TRBJ1-1; 10 positions match TRBD1. V lost 6 bases, J lost 7 bases, and 8 bases stayed unmatched. The V gene's germline CDR1 is MGHDK and CDR2 SYGVNS. This CDR3 contains 14 residues. CDR3 nucleotide sequence: TGTGCCAGCAGACCCATAGGACAGGGGGGTGAAGCTTTCTTT. Protein sequence: CASRPIGQGGEAFF.

The V gene is TRBV28, the J gene TRBJ2-7, with 9 bases matching TRBD1. Germline values: CDR1 MDHEN, CDR2 SYDVKM. The CDR3 loop spans 15 amino acids. J lost 0 bases, V lost 4 bases, and 4 bases had no gene match. CDR3 DNA sequence: TGTGCCAGCAGTTCCGGACAGGGGAGCTCCTACGAGCAGTACTTC. This codes for CASSSGQGSSYEQYF.

The gene calls are TRBV5-4 and TRBJ2-7; TRBD1 matches at 7 bases. The CDR3 is made up of 18 amino acids. Germline CDR1 reads SGHNT; CDR2 reads YYREEE (reference sequence). The ends lost 3 bases at V and 9 bases at J; junction bases unmatched: 24. The CDR3 nucleotides read TGTGCCAGCAGCTACAACAGGGGTCGTGGGGGAAAAGAATGGCGGCAGTACTTC. Translating gives CASSYNRGRGGKEWRQYF.

This clone turned up a few times. The V and J genes are TRBV7-8 and TRBJ1-5, with TRBD1 matching 9 bases. The CDR3 covers 16 residues. Germline V gene lookup returns CDR1 SGHVS and CDR2 FQNEAQ. Trimming at V came to 2 bases and at J to 7 bases, leaving 9 bases not matched to a gene. CDR3: CASSLPGQGLTQPQHF. CDR3 sequence (DNA): TGTGCCAGCAGCTTACCGGGACAGGGACTTACGCAGCCCCAGCATTTT.

The chain is built from TRBV5-4 and TRBJ1-1; tentative D call: TRBD1 (6 bases). The CDR3 totals 12 residues. V was cut by 9 bases and J by 7 bases, with 16 bases left in between. In germline, CDR1 is SGHNT, CDR2 YYREEE (reference sequence). The CDR3 DNA is TGTGCCACAACTGGGGTACAGGGTGAAGCTTTCTTT. This sequence encodes CATTGVQGEAFF.

The chain employs TRBV27 and TRBJ2-3, with 7 bases that match TRBD2. The CDR3 covers 14 residues. CDR1 MNHEY and CDR2 SMNVEV come from the germline V gene (reference sequence). V lost 5 bases, J lost 4 bases, and 6 bases stayed unmatched. As DNA, the CDR3 is TGTGCCAGCAGTCCACGGACTAGACCAGATACGCAGTATTTT. This gives the protein CASSPRTRPDTQYF.

The chain couples TRBV5-1 to TRBJ2-3; 7 nucleotides agree with TRBD2. Losses at the gene ends were 4 bases for V and 0 bases for J; bases not matched to a gene: 5. The CDR3 sequence is 15 residues long. Looked up from germline, CDR1 is SGHRS and CDR2 is YFSETQ. In DNA, the CDR3 is TGCGCCAGCAGCCCAGCGGGGACTAGCACAGATACGCAGTATTTT. Translation gives CASSPAGTSTDTQYF.

The chain combines TRBV18 with TRBJ2-7; possibly TRBD2 for D (6 bases). V dropped 6 bases and J dropped 2 bases, with 14 bases sitting between them. In germline, CDR1 is KGHSH, CDR2 LQKENI. The CDR3 is 14 residues long. DNA of the CDR3: TGTGCCAGCTCCCCGTGGGAGGCGGCCTACGAGCAGTACTTC. Its protein product is CASSPWEAAYEQYF.

The chain recombines TRBV28 with TRBJ1-4; TRBD1 matches at 9 bases. The V gene end was trimmed by 6 bases and the J gene end by 4 bases; junction bases not matched to a gene: 6. The CDR3 is 15 residues long. Germline V gives CDR1 MDHEN, CDR2 SYDVKM. This CDR3 reads CASSGTGPFNEKLFF. The CDR3 DNA sequence: TGTGCCAGCAGCGGGACAGGGCCGTTTAATGAAAAACTGTTTTTT.

The chain links TRBV2 to TRBJ2-7; 7 bases are a match to TRBD2. There are 14 residues in the CDR3. Germline lookup yields CDR1 SNHLY and CDR2 FYNNEI. After removal of 5 bases from V and 5 bases from J, the junction contained 9 bases not matched to a gene. The CDR3 spells CASSRSGKLDEQYF. CDR3 coding DNA: TGTGCCAGCAGTCGAAGCGGGAAGCTCGACGAGCAGTACTTC. The full variable domain, rest sourced from reference TRBV2 and TRBJ2-7, is EPEVTQTPSHQVTQMGQEVILRCVPISNHLYFYWYRQILGQKVEFLVSFYNNEISEKSEIFDDQFSVERPDGSNFTLKIRSTKLEDSAMYFCASSRSGKLDEQYFGPGTRLTVT.

Comment on this clone: Other DNA sequences in the sample encode the same CDR3. Here the CDR3 reads CSVRGMNTEAFF. The CDR3 nucleotides are TGCAGCGTCCGGGGGATGAACACTGAAGCTTTCTTT. The chain joins TRBV29-1 to TRBJ1-1, with TRBD1 as a possible D gene (5 bases). V shed 6 bases and J shed 0 bases, with 8 bases lying between them. The CDR3 runs to 12 residues. Germline loops: CDR1 SQVTM, CDR2 ANQGSEA.

The V gene is TRBV27, the J gene TRBJ1-1, with 7 bases that match TRBD1. Germline CDR1 MNHEY, CDR2 SMNVEV (reference sequence). Losses at the gene ends were 7 bases for V and 1 base for J; bases not matched to a gene: 3. The CDR3 runs to 13 residues. CDR3 loop: CASMTGKNTEAFF. In DNA, the CDR3 is TGTGCCAGCATGACAGGGAAGAACACTGAAGCTTTCTTT.

The chain combines TRBV11-2 with TRBJ2-1; 10 bases are shared with TRBD2. CDR1 and CDR2 from the germline V gene are SGHAT and FQNNGV. This CDR3 is 17 amino acids long. V shed 4 bases and J 7 bases; nucleotides not matched to a gene: 13. CDR3 loop: CASSSPPSGSFTNEQFF. The CDR3 DNA reads TGTGCCAGCAGCTCCCCCCCTAGCGGGAGTTTTACGAATGAGCAGTTCTTC.

The V gene is TRBV18, the J gene TRBJ1-2; no reliable D call. Germline CDR1 is KGHSH and CDR2 is LQKENI. V lost 3 bases and J 3 bases, leaving 14 bases between the germline ends. The CDR3 runs to 15 residues. CDR3 amino acids: CASSPQVGDHYGYTF. The CDR3, as DNA: TGTGCCAGCTCACCCCAGGTGGGAGATCACTATGGCTACACCTTC.

The J gene is TRBJ1-1, the V gene TRBV10-3; D ambiguous. V was clipped by 4 bases and J by 7 bases, with 10 bases between them. Germline CDR1 and CDR2: ENHRY and SYGVKD. The CDR3 is 12 residues long. CDR3 amino acids: CAISGGWNEAFF. The CDR3 nucleotides are TGTGCCATCAGTGGAGGTTGGAATGAAGCTTTCTTT.

J is TRBJ2-5 and V is TRBV24-1, with D tentatively TRBD1 (6 bases). The CDR3 sequence is 15 residues long. V was clipped by 4 bases and J by 5 bases, with 16 bases between them. Germline CDR1 KGHDR, CDR2 SFDVKD. CDR3 nucleotide sequence: TGTGCCACCAGTGACAACGGACAGTCGAGGGAGACCCAGTACTTC. Translation: CATSDNGQSRETQYF.